These T cell receptor beta chains were read from a single sample in a study of T-cell memory formation after mild COVID-19. TCRdb reprocessed the 5' RACE reads via MiXCR and lists one record per CDR3 protein. The repertoire holds under 700,000 distinct CDR3 sequences, around 20% seen once, with 9.5% to 15% in the top ten. The sequenced sample consisted of PBMCs or a T cell subset sorted from them (not recorded which). The receptors here all came from an adult woman who had mild COVID-19 (a few samples of this study predate the infection). Cell type and time point are not known. Each CDR3 is given with its conserved first and last residue.

j_call,cdr3_length,v_call,cdr3_aa
TRBJ2-1,16,TRBV5-1,CASSLVGLAGEGEQFF
TRBJ1-4,14,TRBV19,CASSIAGHEEKLFF
TRBJ1-5,15,TRBV19,CATSVGPRGNQPQHF
TRBJ2-5,15,TRBV7-7,CASSLSGGRSETQYF
TRBJ2-7,13,TRBV20-1,CSGQGGPTYEQYF
TRBJ1-6,15,TRBV7-9,CASSLGFRDHSPLHF
TRBJ2-2,12,TRBV24-1,CATSVNTGELFF
TRBJ2-5,18,TRBV7-9,CASSVPRNFFEGGETQYF
TRBJ2-2,16,TRBV7-9,CASSAASTTNTGELFF
TRBJ2-3,15,TRBV11-2,CASSFDGGAPDTQYF